This T cell receptor beta chain was retrieved from a study of shared clonotypes between healthy human individuals. Sequencing was performed with immunoSEQ multiplex PCR; in TCRdb, only in-frame clones are kept and a portion is missing. The sample lists approximately 2.5 million clones, approximately 93% seen once, with approximately 0.35% in the top ten. The sample consisted of naive CD4+ T cells from PBMCs. As to subset: CD45RA+ positively selected. The clonotype originates from a young man in good health. Some clones in this sample may be carry-over from other donors' samples.

CDR3 nucleotide sequence: TGTGCCACCAGCAGATCCACGCGACAGGGGGCCGAGAACTATGGCTACACCTTC. Protein product: CATSRSTRQGAENYGYTF. This sequence joins TRBV15 and TRBJ1-2; 10 nucleotides agree with TRBD1. Germline CDR1 is LNHNV and CDR2 is YYDKDF (reference sequence). This CDR3 comprises 18 residues. J lost 2 bases, V lost 2 bases, and 11 bases had no gene match.